This record concerns one T cell receptor beta chain sequence. The target of this receptor is not known. Per-nucleotide qualities are absent, and no much larger clonotype sits a single base away. The sample holds other DNA sequences that translate to the same CDR3. Via the germline V gene, CDR1 is SGHTA and CDR2 FQGNSA. The CDR3 goes from the cysteine to the phenylalanine over 15 residues. Only the CDR3 region is kept as DNA, spanning 45 bases read in frame from base 1. Cut back by 1 base and 4 bases, the V and J ends lie 11 bases apart. This entry belongs to a study of OX40 agonist ivuxolimab in advanced cancers. As for the study more broadly: The costimulatory receptor OX40 (CD134) was targeted by ivuxolimab, a fully human IgG2 agonistic monoclonal antibody. Intravenous ivuxolimab was administered to patients every 2 weeks at six dose levels: 0.01, 0.1, 0.3, 1.5, 3 and 10 mg/kg. Of the 50 to 55 patients in dose escalation, about 20 had hepatocellular carcinoma, about 15 had melanoma, 9 had renal cell carcinoma and 9 had head and neck cancer. In the dose-escalation cohort, 75% to 90% of patients were male, and the mean age was around 60 years with a range of about 20 to 80. Prior anti-PD-1, anti-PD-L1 or anti-CTLA-4 therapy was permitted, and checkpoint inhibitors had been received by roughly 40% of dose-escalation patients. Partial responses occurred in three dose-escalation patients, of whom one had hepatocellular carcinoma and two had cutaneous melanoma. The purpose of peripheral TCRbeta sequencing was to test whether ivuxolimab changed TCR sequence diversity and led to clonal T-cell expansion. The paper describes the monotherapy dose-escalation part (N of about 52 patients) of the phase I trial of ivuxolimab. Points the paper makes about the study in general: Low levels of normalized T-cell clonal expansion were also shown by some nonresponding patients. At doses of 0.1 to 3.0 mg/kg, clonal expansion of both CD4+ and CD8+ blood T cells was observed from baseline to week 6. Antigen specificity was not determined for the clonally expanded peripheral T cells. In the 0.1-3.0 mg/kg groups, partial responders were among the patients with the lowest normalized peripheral clonal expansion, particularly in CD8+ T cells. After ivuxolimab, expanded clones were on average more numerous among CD8+ T cells than among CD4+ T cells.

Patients with autoimmune disease history or receiving systemic immunosuppression were excluded from the trial. Peripheral blood for TCR sequencing was collected from all dose cohorts at baseline, on cycle 4 day 1, and on cycle 7 day 1. Samples were obtained from an open-label, multicenter, first-in-human phase I dose-escalation trial of ivuxolimab. Adults with locally advanced or metastatic melanoma, renal cell, hepatocellular, or head and neck squamous cell carcinoma were enrolled in the trial. Before TCR sequencing, CD4+ T cells and CD8+ T cells from peripheral blood were sorted into separate populations. Genomic DNA was extracted from sorted cells for sequencing of the TCRbeta CDR3 region. The immunoSEQ Assay was used to sequence the TCRbeta CDR3 regions. Sourced from immuneACCESS, this table was stored by TCRdb with only in-frame sequences that have V and J called. A share of the clones is absent; for the studies checked, an unresolved V gene accounts for under half, and the remainder has no known explanation. Within this sample are nearly 110,000 clones, with about 91% of them counted one time only. Together, the top ten hold 1% to 1.5% of the sample.

Sequencing used CD4+ or CD8+ T cells sorted from blood, obtained in a trial of the OX40 agonist ivuxolimab. This sequence originates from an adult with an advanced solid tumor such as melanoma, head and neck, liver or kidney cancer. The chain employs TRBV7-2 and TRBJ1-5, with TRBD1 as a weak D call on 6 bases. CDR3 sequence: CASSLGGLGNQPQHF. The bases are TGTGCCAGCAGCTTAGGGGGGCTAGGGAATCAGCCCCAGCATTTT.